These 24 T cell receptor beta chains were sequenced from one sample in a study of blood T cell repertoires in COVID-19 (dated by TCRdb to about 2020). Receptors were amplified or captured by the immunoSEQ multiplex PCR assay. The table comes from immuneACCESS by way of TCRdb, which keeps in-frame sequences with V and J called. Part of the clones is missing from these tables; in studies checked, under half for an unresolved V gene and the rest for unknown reasons. The sample yields 270,000 or so clones; 91% were counted once. The top ten clones comprise roughly 2.8% of the sample. Sequencing was carried out using PBMCs or T cells enriched from blood (not recorded which). These receptors originate from a man in his forties or fifties who had been exposed to COVID-19.

This chain joins TRBV5-1 and TRBJ2-3; D is possibly TRBD2 (7 bases). V was clipped by 4 bases and J by 2 bases, with 17 bases between them. CDR1 and CDR2 (germline): SGHRS, YFSETQ. The CDR3 has 16 amino acids. For the CDR3, the DNA is TGCGCCAGCAGCAGGAGGGGGGGAGCCGACACAGATACGCAGTATTTT. It yields the protein CASSRRGGADTDTQYF. Combining the CDR3 with reference TRBV5-1 and TRBJ2-3 gives the whole variable domain KAGVTQTPRYLIKTRGQQVTLSCSPISGHRSVSWYQQTPGQGLQFLFEYFSETQRNKGNFPGRFSGRQFSNSRSEMNVSTLELGDSALYLCASSRRGGADTDTQYFGPGTRLTVL.

This chain joins TRBV19 and TRBJ2-1, with 11 bases matching TRBD2. The CDR3 has 14 residues. V lost 10 bases, J lost 8 bases, and 10 bases stayed unmatched. Germline V gene data show CDR1 as LNHDA and CDR2 as SQIVND (reference sequence). DNA for the CDR3: TGTGCCACCCGTCCCCTAGCGGGAGGTCATGAGCAGTTCTTC. Amino acid sequence: CATRPLAGGHEQFF.

This chain joins TRBV6-5 and TRBJ2-7; 7 bases map to TRBD2. The V gene end was trimmed by 7 bases and the J gene end by 3 bases; junction bases not matched to a gene: 12. Germline CDR1 reads MNHEY; CDR2 reads SVGAGI. This CDR3 is 15 amino acids long. CDR3 protein: CASTEFSGLIYEQYF. For the CDR3, the DNA is TGTGCCAGCACCGAATTTAGCGGGCTGATCTACGAGCAGTACTTC.

The rearrangement joins TRBV7-2 to TRBJ2-2; D is ambiguous. The CDR3 loop spans 15 amino acids. Trimming cost V 1 base and J 1 base, with 7 bases left between them. Per the germline V gene, CDR1 is SGHTA and CDR2 is FQGNSA. The CDR3 region is CASSLVYMNTGELFF. CDR3 DNA sequence: TGTGCCAGCAGCTTAGTCTATATGAACACCGGGGAGCTGTTTTTT.

The V and J genes are TRBV9 and TRBJ2-7, with 13 nucleotides matching TRBD2. The CDR3 runs 16 residues. From germline, CDR1 is SGDLS and CDR2 YYNGEE. V was clipped by 3 bases and J by 7 bases; unmatched bases: 10. The CDR3, as DNA: TGTGCCAGCAGCGCCCAGGGACTAGCGGGATTCGGGGAGCAGTACTTC. Amino acid sequence: CASSAQGLAGFGEQYF.

V gene TRBV5-4 combines with J gene TRBJ2-1; tentatively, D is TRBD1 (6 bases). The V end was cut by 4 bases, the J end by 5 bases, with 16 bases between. CDR1 is SGHNT, CDR2 YYREEE, per germline (reference sequence). This CDR3 contains 15 residues. This chain's CDR3 is CASSPKTGQNNEQFF. The CDR3 nucleotides are TGTGCCAGCAGCCCGAAAACGGGACAAAACAATGAGCAGTTCTTC.

The chain joins TRBV19 to TRBJ1-5, with 9 bases matching TRBD1. The CDR3 extends over 19 amino acids. Losses at the gene ends were 1 base for V and 2 bases for J; bases not matched to a gene: 12. CDR1 LNHDA and CDR2 SQIVND come from the germline V gene (reference sequence). This chain's CDR3 is CASSIGDRAFPLGNQPQHF. The CDR3 nucleotides read TGTGCCAGTAGTATAGGGGACAGGGCCTTCCCCCTGGGCAATCAGCCCCAGCATTTT.

The chain has TRBV16 and TRBJ2-7; 7 bases align to TRBD1. The CDR3 consists of 16 residues. J was trimmed by 6 bases and V by 1 base; bases with no gene match: 12. The germline V gene has CDR1 KGHSY and CDR2 FQNENV. CDR3 DNA: TGTGCCAGCAGCCAATTCTATCCGCGACAGGGTTCCGAGCAGTACTTC. Translation gives CASSQFYPRQGSEQYF.

The J gene is TRBJ2-7, the V gene TRBV6-5; 8 bases align to TRBD1. Germline values: CDR1 MNHEY, CDR2 SVGAGI. Trimming removed 6 bases from V and 3 bases from J; junction bases left unmatched: 7. The CDR3 covers 14 residues. The CDR3 loop reads CASRGQGRFYEQYF. The DNA of the CDR3 is TGTGCCAGCAGAGGACAGGGAAGATTCTACGAGCAGTACTTC.

The chain carries TRBV30 and TRBJ1-6, with 7 bases that match TRBD1. Germline values: CDR1 GTSNPN, CDR2 SVGIG (reference sequence). This CDR3 contains 14 residues. With 5 bases clipped from V and 13 bases from J, the junction kept 14 bases outside the gene matches. DNA of the CDR3: TGTGCCTGGGGATCGGGACAGTTTGTTTCTCCCCTCCACTTT. Its protein is CAWGSGQFVSPLHF. The full variable domain, rest sourced from reference TRBV30 and TRBJ1-6, is SQTIHQWPATLVQPVGSPLSLECTVEGTSNPNLYWYRQAAGRGLQLLFYSVGIGQISSEVPQNLSASRPQDRQFILSSKKLLLSDSGFYLCAWGSGQFVSPLHFGNGTRLTVT.

CDR3 sequence: CASSKRAGDLFYNEQFF. CDR3 in DNA: TGTGCCAGCAGCAAAAGGGCGGGGGACTTATTCTACAATGAGCAGTTCTTC. The gene calls are TRBV7-2 and TRBJ2-1, with TRBD2 matching over 7 bases. Losses at the gene ends were 5 bases for V and 3 bases for J; bases not matched to a gene: 13. The V gene's germline CDR1 is SGHTA and CDR2 FQGNSA. This CDR3 region has 17 residues.

The V gene is TRBV5-5, the J gene TRBJ1-2, with 12 bases that match TRBD1. V lost 4 bases and J lost 4; bases outside the gene matches: 5. The germline V gene has CDR1 SGHKS and CDR2 YYEKEE (reference sequence). This CDR3 contains 15 residues. The DNA of the CDR3 is TGTGCCAGCAGCAGGGACAGGGGGCTTGGCTATGGCTACACCTTC. Protein: CASSRDRGLGYGYTF.

This sequence joins TRBV7-9 and TRBJ2-7; TRBD2 matches 9 bases. This CDR3 has 16 amino acids. The germline V gene has CDR1 SEHNR and CDR2 FQNEAQ (reference sequence). V shed 3 bases, J shed 4 bases, and the junction held 10 bases outside the gene matches. The CDR3 here is CASSLGKGLAHYEQYF. CDR3 DNA: TGTGCCAGCAGCTTGGGCAAGGGACTAGCTCATTACGAGCAGTACTTC.

The chain has TRBV11-2 and TRBJ2-5; 8 nucleotides align to TRBD1. The germline gives CDR1 SGHAT, CDR2 FQNNGV. V gave up 1 base and J gave up 5 bases; unmatched junction bases: 12. The CDR3 length is 17 residues. CDR3 loop: CASSLVRSGGVGETQYF. Written as DNA, the CDR3 is TGTGCCAGCAGCTTAGTGCGCTCAGGGGGCGTGGGGGAGACCCAGTACTTC.

V usage is TRBV2 and J usage is TRBJ1-5; no clear D. CDR3 length: 15 residues. The V gene lost 1 base and the J gene lost 0 bases, with 7 bases spanning the gap. Germline CDR1 SNHLY, CDR2 FYNNEI. This CDR3 is CASSEENYSNQPQHF. The CDR3 DNA reads as TGTGCCAGCAGTGAAGAAAACTATAGCAATCAGCCCCAGCATTTT.

The chain uses TRBV7-2 and TRBJ2-3; TRBD2 aligns across 7 bases. Germline trimming cut 1 base from V and 2 bases from J; bases unmatched to any gene: 3. Germline V lookup: CDR1 SGHTA, CDR2 FQGNSA. The CDR3 is 15 residues long. CDR3 in amino acids: CASSLVAGATDTQYF. DNA for the CDR3: TGTGCCAGCAGCTTAGTGGCGGGAGCCACAGATACGCAGTATTTT.

The chain couples TRBV28 to TRBJ1-1; D is unclear. Trimming removed 6 bases from V and 5 bases from J, with 7 bases in between. Germline CDR1 is MDHEN and CDR2 is SYDVKM. CDR3 size: 11 residues. In DNA, the CDR3 is TGTGCCAGCAGAATAAAAACTGAAGCTTTCTTT. Translation gives CASRIKTEAFF.

Notes on this clone: The identical CDR3 is also encoded by other nucleotide sequences in the sample. The chain combines TRBV6-5 with TRBJ1-1; D is ambiguous. Germline CDR1 and CDR2: MNHEY and SVGAGI. This CDR3 has 13 amino acids. The V and J ends lost 2 bases and 1 base respectively, with 5 bases between them. In DNA, the CDR3 is TGTGCCAGCAGTTACCCTTCGAACACTGAAGCTTTCTTT. Amino acids: CASSYPSNTEAFF.

The V and J genes are TRBV19 and TRBJ2-7, with TRBD2 matching 13 bases. The CDR3 length is 18 residues. The ends lost 4 bases at V and 2 bases at J; junction bases unmatched: 11. Germline values: CDR1 LNHDA, CDR2 SQIVND (reference sequence). CDR3 DNA sequence: TGTGCCAGTAGTAGTACCGTGACTAGCGGGAGGATAACCTACGAGCAGTACTTC. This codes for CASSSTVTSGRITYEQYF.

The chain joins TRBV2 to TRBJ1-2; possible D gene TRBD1, 5 bases. CDR3 length equals 13 residues. V lost 6 bases to trimming and J lost 7 bases, with 15 bases between them. Germline CDR1 and CDR2: SNHLY and FYNNEI. The CDR3 DNA follows: TGTGCCAGCAGAGGACCAGGGCCTGGTGGCTACACCTTC. It specifies CASRGPGPGGYTF.

For the CDR3, the DNA is TGCGCCAGCAGTTCAGGGACAGGGGGCGCTCATTTTTCCTACGAGCAGTACTTC. Its protein is CASSSGTGGAHFSYEQYF. This chain connects TRBV10-2 to TRBJ2-7; 12 nucleotides match TRBD1. CDR3 size: 18 residues. The V gene end was trimmed by 5 bases and the J gene end by 1 base; junction bases not matched to a gene: 12. Germline V lookup: CDR1 WSHSY, CDR2 SAAADI.

V gene TRBV28 combines with J gene TRBJ1-2; D is uncertain. V was shortened by 2 bases and J by 4 bases, with 11 bases between the two germline ends. The CDR3 is 14 amino acids. Germline CDR1 is MDHEN and CDR2 is SYDVKM. The CDR3, as DNA: TGTGCCAGCAGTTTAACGGGAATCGGCTATGGCTACACCTTC. Encoded protein: CASSLTGIGYGYTF.

The J gene is TRBJ2-7, the V gene TRBV5-1; TRBD2 agrees at 10 bases. CDR3 length: 16 residues. From germline, CDR1 is SGHRS and CDR2 YFSETQ. V was clipped by 0 bases and J by 0 bases; unmatched bases: 3. This CDR3 reads CASSLEPSGSSYEQYF. In DNA, the CDR3 is TGCGCCAGCAGCTTGGAACCTAGCGGGAGCTCCTACGAGCAGTACTTC.

This clone was seen only once. The rearrangement links TRBV10-3 to TRBJ1-1; weak D call: TRBD1 (5 bases). With 0 bases removed from V and 1 base from J, the gap between germline ends came to 12 bases. Germline CDR1 is ENHRY and CDR2 is SYGVKD. The CDR3 is 16 residues long. The CDR3 sequence is CAISESEGTANTEAFF. As DNA, the CDR3 is TGTGCCATCAGTGAGTCGGAGGGGACGGCGAACACTGAAGCTTTCTTT.